A single sample gave rise to the 32 T cell receptor beta chains below, sequenced in a study of shared clonotypes between healthy human individuals. TCRdb's table, derived via immunoSEQ multiplex PCR, lists solely in-frame clones and lacks some. The data show 2 million to 2.5 million clones, 80% to 95% seen once. The sequenced sample was naive CD4+ T cells from PBMCs. Stated subset: CD45RA+ positively selected. The origin of the receptors is a man aged 18 to 30 in good health. Some clones in this sample may be carry-over from other donors' samples.

The rearrangement links TRBV7-9 to TRBJ2-1; unclear D gene. Trimming left V 3 bases short and J 7 bases short, with 10 bases between. CDR3 length equals 13 residues. Germline V CDR1 and CDR2: SEHNR, FQNEAQ (reference sequence). The CDR3 DNA reads TGTGCCAGCAGCTTTCTACCCGTGAATGAGCAGTTCTTC. Amino acids: CASSFLPVNEQFF.

The chain links TRBV2 to TRBJ2-1; 10 positions match TRBD1. Germline V CDR1 and CDR2: SNHLY, FYNNEI. The CDR3 has 13 amino acids. The J segment lost 9 bases and the V segment lost 6 bases, leaving 5 bases of the junction unmatched. The chain's CDR3 is CASRGDRGSEQFF. CDR3 bases: TGTGCCAGCAGGGGGGACAGGGGCAGTGAGCAGTTCTTC.

The chain recombines TRBV9 with TRBJ2-1, with 7 bases lining up with TRBD2. Germline CDR1 SGDLS, CDR2 YYNGEE. There are 17 residues in the CDR3. Trimming took 0 bases from V and 4 from J; bases not matched to a gene: 10. The CDR3 region is CASSVVGSSGSYNEQFF. The CDR3 DNA reads TGTGCCAGCAGCGTAGTCGGGTCTAGCGGATCTTACAATGAGCAGTTCTTC. Together with reference TRBV9 and TRBJ2-1, the CDR3 gives the full variable domain: DSGVTQTPKHLITATGQRVTLRCSPRSGDLSVYWYQQSLDQGLQFLIQYYNGEERAKGNILERFSAQQFPDLHSELNLSSLELGDSALYFCASSVVGSSGSYNEQFFGPGTRLTVL.

The chain joins TRBV20-1 to TRBJ2-3, with D possibly TRBD1 on 5 matching bases. Trimming pared 6 bases from V and 5 bases from J, leaving 9 bases between. This CDR3 has 11 residues. CDR1 is DFQATT and CDR2 is SNEGSKA in the germline V gene (reference sequence). The CDR3 region has the DNA TGCAGTGCCAAGGGGCGAGATACGCAGTATTTT. Protein product: CSAKGRDTQYF.

Turning to this clone: Being one base from a much bigger clone, this may be a read error. In the same sample, other DNA sequences code for this CDR3. CDR3 nucleotide sequence: TGTGCCAGCAGCGTAGGATCGAACACTGAAGCTTTCTTT. Protein product: CASSVGSNTEAFF. J is TRBJ1-1 and V is TRBV9; D uncertain. V lost 0 bases and J lost 1, with 4 bases in between. CDR3 size: 13 residues. From germline, CDR1 is SGDLS and CDR2 YYNGEE. The whole variable domain, remainder taken from reference TRBV9 and TRBJ1-1, is DSGVTQTPKHLITATGQRVTLRCSPRSGDLSVYWYQQSLDQGLQFLIQYYNGEERAKGNILERFSAQQFPDLHSELNLSSLELGDSALYFCASSVGSNTEAFFGQGTRLTVV.

The rearrangement joins TRBV18 to TRBJ2-5, with D unclear. There are 13 residues in the CDR3. Germline loops: CDR1 KGHSH, CDR2 LQKENI. Trimming cost V 1 base and J 0 bases, with 3 bases left between them. CDR3 nucleotides: TGTGCCAGCTCACCACAACACCAAGAGACCCAGTACTTC. Its translation: CASSPQHQETQYF.

The chain carries TRBV28 and TRBJ2-7, with D perhaps being TRBD1 or TRBD2 (6 bases each). Trimming shortened V by 5 bases and J by 1 base, and 12 bases separated the two germline ends. CDR3 length equals 14 residues. Germline-derived CDR1 and CDR2 are MDHEN and SYDVKM. In nucleotides, the CDR3 is TGTGCCAGCAGTCGGGGGCCTACTTCCTACGAGCAGTACTTC. Its translation: CASSRGPTSYEQYF.

Concerning this clone itself: Other DNA sequences from this sample encode an identical CDR3 as well. This sequence joins TRBV5-1 and TRBJ2-3; D gene ambiguous. Germline CDR1 is SGHRS and CDR2 is YFSETQ. The germline V and J ends were trimmed by 0 bases and 0 bases, with 8 bases remaining between them. The CDR3 has 15 amino acids. The CDR3 coding sequence is TGCGCCAGCAGCTTGGGTCAGGCTAGCACAGATACGCAGTATTTT. It encodes CASSLGQASTDTQYF.

The chain links TRBV9 to TRBJ2-3, with D possibly called TRBD1 or TRBD2 (5 bases each). From germline, CDR1 is SGDLS and CDR2 YYNGEE. CDR3 length equals 16 residues. Trimming left V 3 bases short and J 4 bases short, with 18 bases between. CDR3 region: CASSAREGNAPDTQYF. DNA for the CDR3: TGTGCCAGCAGCGCCAGAGAGGGGAATGCGCCAGATACGCAGTATTTT.

Concerning this clone itself: The sample holds other DNA sequences that translate to the same CDR3. The chain links TRBV11-3 to TRBJ2-2; 13 bases fit TRBD2. With V trimmed by 1 base and J by 7 bases, 0 bases remained unmatched. Per germline, CDR1 SGHNT and CDR2 YENEEA. The CDR3 sequence is 15 residues long. The CDR3 DNA is TGTGCCAGCAGCTTAGGGACTAGCGGGAGCGGGGAGCTGTTTTTT. It encodes CASSLGTSGSGELFF.

The chain is built from TRBV9 and TRBJ2-7; D remains ambiguous. The CDR3 spans 15 residues. The germline V gene encodes CDR1 SGDLS and CDR2 YYNGEE. Between the trimmed V and J ends, which lost 0 bases and 3 bases, there was a span of 13 bases. The CDR3 DNA reads as TGTGCCAGCAGCGTAGCCGTCGGAACACACTACGAGCAGTACTTC. Translation: CASSVAVGTHYEQYF.

A word on this clone: The identical CDR3 is also encoded by other nucleotide sequences in the sample. V gene TRBV18 combines with J gene TRBJ2-2; D not certain. Germline CDR1 reads KGHSH; CDR2 reads LQKENI. V was trimmed by 2 bases and J by 7 bases, leaving 11 bases between them. The CDR3 has 14 residues. Here the CDR3 reads CASSPSGAGGELFF. CDR3 sequence (DNA): TGTGCCAGCTCACCATCTGGAGCAGGCGGGGAGCTGTTTTTT.

The V and J genes are TRBV19 and TRBJ1-5; the D gene is possibly TRBD1 (5 bases). Per germline, CDR1 LNHDA and CDR2 SQIVND (reference sequence). Trimming stripped 4 bases from V and 4 bases from J, with 23 bases between. This CDR3 region has 18 residues. The CDR3 region has the DNA TGTGCCAGTAGTACGAAACAGTACGGGGCAGGGAGAAATCAGCCCCAGCATTTT. Translated, it gives CASSTKQYGAGRNQPQHF.

The CDR3 DNA is TGTGCCAGCAGTTACGGCCCCCGACAGAGGGGCTACACCTTC. This codes for CASSYGPRQRGYTF. The V call is TRBV6-5, the J call TRBJ1-2, with a weak D call TRBD1 (5 bases). The length of the CDR3 is 14 residues. Deletions cut 2 bases from V and 8 bases from J, with 15 bases between. CDR1 is MNHEY, CDR2 SVGAGI, per germline.

In its sample, this clone was seen once. V and J are TRBV5-1 and TRBJ2-7; 13 nucleotides agree with TRBD2. V trimming: 4 bases; J trimming: 3 bases; junction bases outside the gene matches: 7. The CDR3 contains 16 residues. Germline V gene sequence: CDR1 SGHRS, CDR2 YFSETQ. The CDR3 loop reads CASSGTSGIGGYEQYF. In DNA, the CDR3 is TGCGCCAGCAGCGGGACTAGCGGGATCGGGGGCTACGAGCAGTACTTC.

The genes are TRBV28 and TRBJ2-1; weak D call: TRBD2 (5 bases). Per the germline V gene, CDR1 is MDHEN and CDR2 is SYDVKM. The CDR3 has 14 residues. Between the trimmed V and J ends, which lost 10 bases and 6 bases, there was a span of 19 bases. This CDR3 reads CATSRWTVFNEQFF. DNA for the CDR3: TGTGCCACGTCCCGCTGGACTGTTTTCAATGAGCAGTTCTTC.

V and J are TRBV19 and TRBJ2-5; D unclear. Trimming left V 5 bases short and J 5 bases short, with 15 bases between. Germline V CDR1 and CDR2: LNHDA, SQIVND (reference sequence). CDR3 size: 14 residues. The DNA of the CDR3 is TGTGCCAGTAGTCCCCCCGGACGGCGGGAGACCCAGTACTTC. This codes for CASSPPGRRETQYF.

This clone was observed a single time. The rearrangement uses TRBV28 and TRBJ2-5; D perhaps matches TRBD1 (5 bases). The CDR3 has 16 residues. V shed 3 bases and J shed 0 bases, with 14 bases lying between them. Germline V CDR1 and CDR2: MDHEN, SYDVKM. Written as DNA, the CDR3 is TGTGCCAGCAGTTTGGACACGCGAATGTACCAAGAGACCCAGTACTTC. It translates to CASSLDTRMYQETQYF. The full variable domain, in which reference TRBV28 and TRBJ2-5 provide the parts outside the CDR3, is DVKVTQSSRYLVKRTGEKVFLECVQDMDHENMFWYRQDPGLGLRLIYFSYDVKMKEKGDIPEGYSVSREKKERFSLILESASTNQTSMYLCASSLDTRMYQETQYFGPGTRLLVL.

The chain combines TRBV6-5 with TRBJ1-6, with D possibly TRBD1 on 6 matching bases. V lost 8 bases and J lost 7, with 15 bases in between. Per germline, CDR1 MNHEY and CDR2 SVGAGI. The CDR3 length is 14 residues. The CDR3 region is CASARGGVNSPLHF. In DNA, the CDR3 is TGTGCCAGCGCCAGGGGCGGCGTGAATTCACCCCTCCACTTT.

This sequence joins TRBV5-4 and TRBJ2-3; no firm D call. Trimming removed 5 bases from V and 0 bases from J, with 7 bases in between. Germline-derived CDR1 and CDR2 are SGHNT and YYREEE (reference sequence). This CDR3 contains 13 residues. CDR3 sequence reads: CASRMTSTDTQYF. Here the CDR3 DNA reads TGTGCCAGCAGGATGACTAGCACAGATACGCAGTATTTT.

V usage is TRBV6-1 and J usage is TRBJ1-1; the match to TRBD1 covers 9 bases. CDR3 length equals 9 residues. J was trimmed by 11 bases and V by 10 bases; bases with no gene match: 2. The germline CDR1 and CDR2 sequences are MNHNS and SASEGT. The CDR3, as DNA: TGTGCCACACAGGGGGCTGCTTTCTTT. It encodes CATQGAAFF.

The V gene is TRBV30, the J gene TRBJ2-3, with D unclear. Germline V lookup: CDR1 GTSNPN, CDR2 SVGIG (reference sequence). The CDR3 runs to 13 residues. V was cut by 1 base and J by 4 bases, with 9 bases left in between. CDR3 bases: TGTGCCTGGAGTGAGTGGAGCGCAGATACGCAGTATTTT. Translating it yields CAWSEWSADTQYF.

The chain is built from TRBV27 and TRBJ1-5; 10 bases match TRBD1. The CDR3 loop spans 15 amino acids. Germline CDR1 MNHEY, CDR2 SMNVEV (reference sequence). V lost 6 bases and J lost 4; bases outside the gene matches: 6. The CDR3 spells CASSQRTGGNQPQHF. The CDR3 DNA reads as TGTGCCAGCAGCCAGAGGACAGGGGGGAATCAGCCCCAGCATTTT.

This chain joins TRBV30 and TRBJ2-2, with 15 positions matching TRBD2. The V segment lost 2 bases and the J segment 4 bases; nucleotides outside the gene matches: 5. The CDR3 consists of 17 residues. The germline V gene encodes CDR1 GTSNPN and CDR2 SVGIG (reference sequence). The CDR3 nucleotides are TGTGCCTGGAGTATTGGACTAGCGGGAGGGGTCACCGGGGAGCTGTTTTTT. It yields the protein CAWSIGLAGGVTGELFF.

The rearrangement links TRBV5-1 to TRBJ2-7, with D perhaps TRBD2 (6 bases). V lost 4 bases and J 0 bases, leaving 17 bases between the germline ends. The CDR3 length is 16 residues. The germline gives CDR1 SGHRS, CDR2 YFSETQ. The CDR3 DNA is TGCGCCAGCAGCGCTTTCAGCCTAGCGCGCTCCTACGAGCAGTACTTC. Translation gives CASSAFSLARSYEQYF.

The chain combines TRBV6-1 with TRBJ2-5; 8 nucleotides agree with TRBD1. The J call is uncertain, as TRBJ2-7 better fits the DNA end. Per the germline V gene, CDR1 is MNHNS and CDR2 is SASEGT. CDR3 length: 13 amino acids. The DNA of the CDR3 is TGTGCCAGCAGTGTGGGACAGGCCTACGAGCAGTACTTC. This gives the protein CASSVGQAYEQYF.

This clone was seen a handful of times. The chain employs TRBV2 and TRBJ1-1; D gene uncertain. V was cut by 4 bases and J by 1 base, with 10 bases left in between. The CDR3 loop spans 14 amino acids. Germline CDR1 SNHLY, CDR2 FYNNEI. DNA of the CDR3: TGTGCCAGCAGTGTGATCCCCCGGAACACTGAAGCTTTCTTT. This gives the protein CASSVIPRNTEAFF. Full variable domain (outside the CDR3, taken from reference TRBV2 and TRBJ1-1): EPEVTQTPSHQVTQMGQEVILRCVPISNHLYFYWYRQILGQKVEFLVSFYNNEISEKSEIFDDQFSVERPDGSNFTLKIRSTKLEDSAMYFCASSVIPRNTEAFFGQGTRLTVV.

This clone showed up just a few times. The chain has TRBV5-1 and TRBJ2-2; no clear D. Germline-derived CDR1 and CDR2 are SGHRS and YFSETQ. The CDR3 spans 13 residues. Trimming pared 4 bases from V and 4 bases from J, leaving 8 bases between. The CDR3 spells CASSISGTGELFF. In DNA, the CDR3 is TGCGCCAGCAGCATTAGTGGCACCGGGGAGCTGTTTTTT.

Note on this clone: Other DNA sequences in this sample translate to the same CDR3. The chain uses TRBV9 and TRBJ2-3, with a tentative D call TRBD2 (6 bases). CDR1 and CDR2 from the germline V gene are SGDLS and YYNGEE. V lost 2 bases and J lost 1, with 8 bases in between. The CDR3 loop spans 14 amino acids. The CDR3 here is CASSVSGRTDTQYF. CDR3 DNA sequence: TGTGCCAGCAGCGTTAGCGGTCGCACAGATACGCAGTATTTT.

This rearrangement joins TRBV7-2 to TRBJ2-3; 9 bases are shared with TRBD1. CDR1 is SGHTA and CDR2 is FQGNSA in the germline V gene. The length of the CDR3 is 18 residues. J lost 2 bases, V lost 5 bases, and 14 bases had no gene match. The CDR3 loop is CASSPGTGLSYSTDTQYF. The CDR3 DNA sequence: TGTGCCAGCAGCCCCGGGACAGGGCTGTCCTATTCCACAGATACGCAGTATTTT.

With respect to this clone: Distinct nucleotide sequences in the sample also encode this CDR3. The rearrangement uses TRBV5-1 and TRBJ2-5; D perhaps matches TRBD2 (6 bases). V shed 0 bases and J shed 5 bases, with 14 bases lying between them. Germline V CDR1 and CDR2: SGHRS, YFSETQ. The CDR3 totals 15 residues. The CDR3 spells CASSLEAGSGETQYF. CDR3 in DNA: TGCGCCAGCAGCTTGGAGGCGGGATCTGGTGAGACCCAGTACTTC.

V and J are TRBV5-1 and TRBJ2-5, with D uncertain. Per germline, CDR1 SGHRS and CDR2 YFSETQ. The CDR3 contains 13 residues. V gave up 6 bases and J gave up 5 bases, with 14 bases separating them. In DNA, the CDR3 is TGCGCCAGCACCAATACCCCCCAGGAGACCCAGTACTTC. Protein product: CASTNTPQETQYF.